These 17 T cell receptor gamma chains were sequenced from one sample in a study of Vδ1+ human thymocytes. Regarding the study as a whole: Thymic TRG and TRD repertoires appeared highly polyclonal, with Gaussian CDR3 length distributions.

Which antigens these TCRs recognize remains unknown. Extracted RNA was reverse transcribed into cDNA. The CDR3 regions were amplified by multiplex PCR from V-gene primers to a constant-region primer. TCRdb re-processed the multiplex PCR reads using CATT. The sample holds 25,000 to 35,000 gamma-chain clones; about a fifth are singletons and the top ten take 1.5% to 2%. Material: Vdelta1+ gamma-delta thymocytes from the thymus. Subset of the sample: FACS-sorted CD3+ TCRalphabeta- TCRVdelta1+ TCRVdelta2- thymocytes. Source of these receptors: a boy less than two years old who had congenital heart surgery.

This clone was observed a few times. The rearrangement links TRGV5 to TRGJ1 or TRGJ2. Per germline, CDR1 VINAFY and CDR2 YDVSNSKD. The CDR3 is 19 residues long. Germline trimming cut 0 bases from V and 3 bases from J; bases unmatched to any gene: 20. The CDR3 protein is CATWDRRRGQPARYYKKLF. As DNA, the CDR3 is TGTGCCACCTGGGACAGGCGGAGGGGGCAACCCGCCCGTTATTATAAGAAACTCTTT.

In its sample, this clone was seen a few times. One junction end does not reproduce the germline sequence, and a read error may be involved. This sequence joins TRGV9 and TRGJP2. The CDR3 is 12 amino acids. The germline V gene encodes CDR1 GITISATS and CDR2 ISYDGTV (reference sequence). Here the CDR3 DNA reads TGTGCCTTGTGGAGTAGTGATTGGATCGAGACGTTT. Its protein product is CALWSSDWIETF.

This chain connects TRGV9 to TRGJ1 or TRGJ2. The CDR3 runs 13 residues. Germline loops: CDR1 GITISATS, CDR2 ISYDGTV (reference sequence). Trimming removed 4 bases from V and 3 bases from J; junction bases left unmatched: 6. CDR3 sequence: CALWDERYYKKLF. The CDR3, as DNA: TGTGCCTTGTGGGACGAGCGTTATTATAAGAAACTCTTT.

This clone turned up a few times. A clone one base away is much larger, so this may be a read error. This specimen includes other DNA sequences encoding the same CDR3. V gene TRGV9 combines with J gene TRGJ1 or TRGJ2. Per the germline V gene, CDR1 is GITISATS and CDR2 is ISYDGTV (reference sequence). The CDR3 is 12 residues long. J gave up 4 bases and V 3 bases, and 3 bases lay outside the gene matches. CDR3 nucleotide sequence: TGTGCCTTGTGGGAGAACTATTATAAGAAACTCTTT. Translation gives CALWENYYKKLF.

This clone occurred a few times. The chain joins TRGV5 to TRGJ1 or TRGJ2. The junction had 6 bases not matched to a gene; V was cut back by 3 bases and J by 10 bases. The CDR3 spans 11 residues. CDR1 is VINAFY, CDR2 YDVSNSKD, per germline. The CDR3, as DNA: TGTGCCACCTGGGACGGTGGGAAGAAACTCTTT. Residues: CATWDGGKKLF.

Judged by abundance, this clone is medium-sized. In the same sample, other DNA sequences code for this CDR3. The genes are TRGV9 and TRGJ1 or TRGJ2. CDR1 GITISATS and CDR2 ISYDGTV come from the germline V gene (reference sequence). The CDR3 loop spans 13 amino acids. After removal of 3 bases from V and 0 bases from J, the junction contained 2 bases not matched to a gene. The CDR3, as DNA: TGTGCCTTGTGGGAGCTGAATTATTATAAGAAACTCTTT. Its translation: CALWELNYYKKLF.

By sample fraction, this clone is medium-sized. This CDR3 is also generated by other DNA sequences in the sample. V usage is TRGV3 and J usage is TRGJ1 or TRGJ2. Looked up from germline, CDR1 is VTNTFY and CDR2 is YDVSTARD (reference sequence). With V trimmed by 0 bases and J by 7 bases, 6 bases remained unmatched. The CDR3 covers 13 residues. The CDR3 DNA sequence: TGTGCCACCTGGGACAGGCCTGGGTATAAGAAACTCTTT. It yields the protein CATWDRPGYKKLF.

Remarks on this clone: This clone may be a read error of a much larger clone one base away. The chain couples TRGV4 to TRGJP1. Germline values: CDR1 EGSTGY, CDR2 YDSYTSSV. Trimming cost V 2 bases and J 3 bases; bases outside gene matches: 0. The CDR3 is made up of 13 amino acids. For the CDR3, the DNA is TGTGCCACCTGGGATGCCACTGGTTGGTTCAAGATATTT. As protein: CATWDATGWFKIF.

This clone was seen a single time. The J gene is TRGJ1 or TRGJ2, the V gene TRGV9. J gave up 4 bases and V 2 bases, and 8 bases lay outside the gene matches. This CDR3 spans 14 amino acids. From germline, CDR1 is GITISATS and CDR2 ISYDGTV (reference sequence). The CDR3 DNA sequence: TGTGCCTTGTGGGAGGATCCCTTATATTATAAGAAACTCTTT. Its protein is CALWEDPLYYKKLF.

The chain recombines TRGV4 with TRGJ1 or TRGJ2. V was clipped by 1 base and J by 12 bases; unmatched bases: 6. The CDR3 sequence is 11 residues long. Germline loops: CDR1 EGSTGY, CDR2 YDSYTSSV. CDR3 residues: CATWDGPWKLF. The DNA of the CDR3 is TGTGCCACCTGGGATGGCCCCTGGAAACTCTTT.

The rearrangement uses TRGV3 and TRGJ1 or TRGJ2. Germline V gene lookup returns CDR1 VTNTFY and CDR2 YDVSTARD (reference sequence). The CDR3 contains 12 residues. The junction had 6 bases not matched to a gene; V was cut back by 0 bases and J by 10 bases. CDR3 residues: CATWDRPCKKLF. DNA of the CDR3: TGTGCCACCTGGGACAGGCCTTGCAAGAAACTCTTT.

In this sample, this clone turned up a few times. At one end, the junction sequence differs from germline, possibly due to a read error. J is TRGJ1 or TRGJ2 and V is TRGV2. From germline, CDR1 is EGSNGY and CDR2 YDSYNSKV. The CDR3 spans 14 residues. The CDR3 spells CATRDGLSYYKKLF. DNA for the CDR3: TGTGCCACCCGGGACGGGCTGTCGTATTATAAGAAACTCTTT.

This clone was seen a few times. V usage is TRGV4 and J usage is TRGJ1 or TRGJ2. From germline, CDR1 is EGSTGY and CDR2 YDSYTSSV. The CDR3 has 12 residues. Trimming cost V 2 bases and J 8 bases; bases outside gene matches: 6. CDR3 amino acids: CATWDDCDKKLF. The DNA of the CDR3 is TGTGCCACCTGGGATGATTGCGATAAGAAACTCTTT.

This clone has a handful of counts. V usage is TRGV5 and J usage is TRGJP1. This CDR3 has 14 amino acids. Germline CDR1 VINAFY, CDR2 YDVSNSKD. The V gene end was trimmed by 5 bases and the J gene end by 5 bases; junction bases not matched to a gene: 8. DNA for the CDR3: TGTGCCACCTGGGGAGCAAATACTGGTTGGTTCAAGATATTT. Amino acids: CATWGANTGWFKIF.

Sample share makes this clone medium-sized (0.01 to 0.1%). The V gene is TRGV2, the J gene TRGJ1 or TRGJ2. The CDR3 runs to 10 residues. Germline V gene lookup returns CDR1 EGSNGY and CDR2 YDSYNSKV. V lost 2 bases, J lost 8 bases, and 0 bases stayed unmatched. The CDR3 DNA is TGTGCCACCTGGGACGATAAGAAACTCTTT. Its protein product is CATWDDKKLF.

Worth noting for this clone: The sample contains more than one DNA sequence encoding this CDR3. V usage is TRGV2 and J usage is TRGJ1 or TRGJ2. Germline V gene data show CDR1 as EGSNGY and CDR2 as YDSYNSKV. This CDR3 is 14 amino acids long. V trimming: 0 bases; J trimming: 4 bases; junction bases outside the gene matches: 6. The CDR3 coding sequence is TGTGCCACCTGGGACGGGCCGGTCTATTATAAGAAACTCTTT. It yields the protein CATWDGPVYYKKLF.

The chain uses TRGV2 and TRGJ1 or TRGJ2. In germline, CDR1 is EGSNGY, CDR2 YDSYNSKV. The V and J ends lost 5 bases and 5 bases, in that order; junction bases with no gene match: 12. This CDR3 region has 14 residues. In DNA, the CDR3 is TGTGCCACCTGGGCCCCACGCGCTCATTATAAGAAACTCTTT. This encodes CATWAPRAHYKKLF.